The next 18 T cell receptor beta chains were all read from a single sample in a study of Ad26.COV2.S vaccination and SARS-CoV-2 variants. The data were produced by immunoSEQ multiplex PCR, yet TCRdb's version contains in-frame clones alone and is incomplete. The table shows more than 150,000 clones, with roughly 89% occurring only once. This specimen was peripheral blood, taken after recovery from COVID-19. Source of these receptors: a human donor who had recovered from COVID-19.

The chain recombines TRBV2 with TRBJ1-2; TRBD1 matches at 9 bases. Germline values: CDR1 SNHLY, CDR2 FYNNEI. J lost 6 bases, V lost 11 bases, and 13 bases had no gene match. The CDR3 totals 14 residues. CDR3: CAEEGQGKRDGYTF. In DNA, the CDR3 is TGTGCCGAGGAGGGACAGGGTAAAAGGGATGGCTACACCTTC.

The gene calls are TRBV20-1 and TRBJ2-2; TRBD2 agrees at 10 bases. V lost 3 bases to trimming and J lost 3 bases; unmatched junction nucleotides: 7. This CDR3 spans 16 amino acids. From germline, CDR1 is DFQATT and CDR2 SNEGSKA (reference sequence). CDR3 in DNA: TGCAGTGCTAGTACTAGCGGGATTTCCTACACCGGGGAGCTGTTTTTT. Its translation is CSASTSGISYTGELFF.

The V call is TRBV12-3 or TRBV12-4, the J call TRBJ2-3, with D unresolved. This CDR3 has 12 residues. The V and J ends lost 6 bases and 2 bases respectively, with 6 bases between them. CDR3 residues: CASRTFTDTQYF. Written as DNA, the CDR3 is TGTGCCAGCAGAACCTTCACAGATACGCAGTATTTT.

This sequence joins TRBV30 and TRBJ1-5; no firm D call. The CDR3 sequence is 13 residues long. V was cut by 5 bases and J by 3 bases, with 11 bases left in between. Germline V gene sequence: CDR1 GTSNPN, CDR2 SVGIG (reference sequence). For the CDR3, the DNA is TGTGCCTGGTCCCCGCAGTCCAATCAGCCCCAGCATTTT. Encoded protein: CAWSPQSNQPQHF.

The chain combines TRBV28 with TRBJ1-1, with a weak D call TRBD1 (5 bases). V was pared by 7 bases and J by 0 bases, with 12 bases between. Germline V gene lookup returns CDR1 MDHEN and CDR2 SYDVKM. The CDR3 loop spans 14 amino acids. The CDR3 protein is CASTQTGLNTEAFF. The CDR3 DNA reads as TGTGCCAGCACCCAAACAGGCCTGAACACTGAAGCTTTCTTT.

V usage is TRBV2 and J usage is TRBJ1-3; possibly TRBD1 for D (5 bases). V was clipped by 7 bases and J by 0 bases, with 19 bases between them. The V gene's germline CDR1 is SNHLY and CDR2 FYNNEI. The CDR3 runs 17 residues. CDR3 nucleotides: TGTGCCAGCACCCCCACGGGGACTTCTCTCTCTGGAAACACCATATATTTT. Amino acid sequence: CASTPTGTSLSGNTIYF.

CDR3 amino acids: CASSLGQGAETQYF. The CDR3 DNA is TGTGCCAGCTCACTTGGACAGGGGGCGGAGACCCAGTACTTC. The V gene is TRBV18, the J gene TRBJ2-5, with TRBD1 matching over 11 bases. This CDR3 is built from 14 residues. CDR1 is KGHSH, CDR2 LQKENI, per germline. After removal of 4 bases from V and 5 bases from J, the junction contained 3 bases not matched to a gene. Based on the CDR3 plus reference TRBV18 and TRBJ2-5, the full variable domain is NAGVMQNPRHLVRRRGQEARLRCSPMKGHSHVYWYRQLPEEGLKFMVYLQKENIIDESGMPKERFSAEFPKEGPSILRIQQVVRGDSAAYFCASSLGQGAETQYFGPGTRLLVL.

The J gene is TRBJ2-3, the V gene TRBV9; 8 positions agree with TRBD2. CDR3 length equals 17 residues. The germline V gene has CDR1 SGDLS and CDR2 YYNGEE. The V segment lost 3 bases and the J segment 4 bases; nucleotides outside the gene matches: 13. CDR3 coding DNA: TGTGCCAGCAGCGCGACTAGCGCTCTCGTTCAGGCAGATACGCAGTATTTT. It yields the protein CASSATSALVQADTQYF.

This clone was observed a handful of times. The gene calls are TRBV12-3 or TRBV12-4 and TRBJ1-5; weak D call: TRBD1 (6 bases). The V gene lost 10 bases and the J gene lost 2 bases, with 12 bases spanning the gap. The CDR3 extends over 13 amino acids. CDR3 region: CATGDHGNQPQHF. CDR3 coding DNA: TGTGCCACAGGGGACCATGGCAATCAGCCCCAGCATTTT.

The J gene is TRBJ2-7, the V gene TRBV3-1 (or the pseudogene TRBV3-2), with a weak D call TRBD2 (6 bases). The CDR3 loop spans 16 amino acids. The V end was cut by 0 bases, the J end by 5 bases, with 17 bases between. CDR1 LGHDT and CDR2 YNNKEL come from the germline V gene (reference sequence). The CDR3 sequence: CASSQDLGGIFDEQYF. The CDR3 DNA follows: TGTGCCAGCAGCCAAGATCTCGGCGGGATTTTTGACGAGCAGTACTTC.

The table lists this clone with a count of one. The chain couples TRBV6-5 to TRBJ1-5; 7 bases match TRBD1. Germline lookup yields CDR1 MNHEY and CDR2 SVGAGI. The CDR3 sequence is 15 residues long. The V gene end was trimmed by 6 bases and the J gene end by 7 bases; junction bases not matched to a gene: 12. The CDR3 sequence: CASSQGEGAYQPQHF. The CDR3 DNA follows: TGTGCCAGCAGCCAAGGCGAGGGGGCATACCAGCCCCAGCATTTT.

J is TRBJ1-5 and V is TRBV6-6; no clear D. This CDR3 is built from 14 residues. Germline-derived CDR1 and CDR2 are MNHNY and SVGAGI (reference sequence). The V end was cut by 5 bases, the J end by 4 bases, with 12 bases between. The CDR3: CASSPSLENQPQHF. The CDR3 DNA reads as TGTGCCAGCAGTCCGAGCCTGGAAAATCAGCCCCAGCATTTT.

The chain couples TRBV28 to TRBJ1-4; the match to TRBD1 covers 7 bases. The length of the CDR3 is 14 residues. CDR1 MDHEN and CDR2 SYDVKM come from the germline V gene. V was pared by 6 bases and J by 4 bases, with 5 bases of the junction left unmatched. This CDR3 reads CASRTTGFNEKLFF. Here the CDR3 DNA reads TGTGCCAGCAGGACGACAGGGTTTAATGAAAAACTGTTTTTT.

The chain is built from TRBV6-5 and TRBJ1-1, with D possibly matching TRBD1 (6 bases). The CDR3 consists of 13 residues. Germline V CDR1 and CDR2: MNHEY, SVGAGI. Trimming stripped 5 bases from V and 3 bases from J, with 10 bases between. DNA for the CDR3: TGTGCCAGCAGTCAGGACAGTTACACTGAAGCTTTCTTT. Translation: CASSQDSYTEAFF.

This clone was seen more than once but under ten times. The chain has TRBV18 and TRBJ2-3, with no clear D. The CDR3 runs 13 residues. V was cut by 3 bases and J by 5 bases, with 9 bases left in between. In germline, CDR1 is KGHSH, CDR2 LQKENI. Here the CDR3 reads CASSPGWGDTQYF. The CDR3 DNA sequence: TGTGCCAGCTCACCCGGGTGGGGAGATACGCAGTATTTT. Full variable domain (missing parts from reference TRBV18 and TRBJ2-3): NAGVMQNPRHLVRRRGQEARLRCSPMKGHSHVYWYRQLPEEGLKFMVYLQKENIIDESGMPKERFSAEFPKEGPSILRIQQVVRGDSAAYFCASSPGWGDTQYFGPGTRLTVL.

The chain has TRBV7-9 and TRBJ1-2; 9 nucleotides align to TRBD1. After removal of 6 bases from V and 3 bases from J, the junction contained 8 bases not matched to a gene. This CDR3 has 15 amino acids. Germline values: CDR1 SEHNR, CDR2 FQNEAQ (reference sequence). In DNA form, the CDR3 reads TGTGCCAGCAGGCGTACAGGGGGCACGGACTATGGCTACACCTTC. This codes for CASRRTGGTDYGYTF.

The rearrangement links TRBV19 to TRBJ1-2; D is unclear. The V end was cut by 7 bases, the J end by 4 bases, with 10 bases between. There are 12 residues in the CDR3. The germline V gene encodes CDR1 LNHDA and CDR2 SQIVND (reference sequence). CDR3 sequence reads: CASNRGTYGYTF. The CDR3 DNA reads TGTGCCAGTAACCGGGGTACCTATGGCTACACCTTC.

Details on this clone: The sample carries other DNA sequences with the same CDR3. The chain couples TRBV5-1 to TRBJ2-7; D is possibly TRBD1 or TRBD2 (5 bases each). The CDR3 has 13 residues. Per the germline V gene, CDR1 is SGHRS and CDR2 is YFSETQ. Trimming removed 1 base from V and 2 bases from J, with 7 bases in between. The CDR3 nucleotides are TGCGCCAGCAGCTTGACGGGACCCTACGAGCAGTACTTC. Protein: CASSLTGPYEQYF.